This T cell receptor (beta chain) emerged from a study of immune evolution from preneoplasia to lung adenocarcinoma. A note on this clone: Its ends do not fully match the called genes, so a read error is possible.

The CDR3 length is 15 residues. Germline CDR1 is SSHAT and CDR2 is FNYEAQ (reference sequence). Clones were read by immunoSEQ multiplex PCR, and TCRdb kept only the in-frame ones, dropping some. The sample consists of 3,000 to 4,000 clones, 65% to 80% of them appearing once. The receptor comes from a person in their sixties or seventies with lung adenocarcinoma. Sequencing was done on a sample of FFPE lung adenocarcinoma in situ tissue. The V gene is TRBV7-7, the J gene TRBJ1-1, with D unclear. Here the CDR3 reads CASSFYRRGYTEAFF. The CDR3 DNA follows: TGTGCTAGCAGTTTTTACCGACGAGGGTACACTGAAGCTTTCTTT.